This T cell receptor beta chain originates from a study of cytomegalovirus exposure and HLA in healthy donors. Primers included in the PCR were 60 Vbeta and 13 Jbeta primers. The assay was immunoSEQ multiplex PCR, and TCRdb's table has in-frame clones only and misses some. The sample consists of roughly 80,000 clones, about four fifths of them appearing once. The CDR3 totals 15 residues. Germline CDR1 SGHVS, CDR2 FQNEAQ. Trimming cost V 4 bases and J 2 bases; bases outside gene matches: 8. Material: PBMCs. The chain combines TRBV7-8 with TRBJ2-7, with TRBD1 matching over 7 bases. This receptor was taken from a woman between 25 and 40 years old in good health and CMV-seronegative. As DNA, the CDR3 is TGTGCCAGCAGCTCAGGGTCCCAGGGGGCCTACGAGCAGTACTTC. This sequence encodes CASSSGSQGAYEQYF.